The rows below give T cell receptor beta chains drawn from one sample of a study of T cell responses to AZD1222 COVID-19 vaccine. TCRdb's table, derived via immunoSEQ multiplex PCR, lists solely in-frame clones and lacks some. The sample lists some 90,000 clones; about 86% were seen once. The specimen comprised peripheral blood, sampled on day 0 of AZD1222 vaccination. Receptors originate from an adult in good health. The CDR3 runs from the conserved cysteine through the conserved F or W. The D gene is left open where the match is weak. Only some rows state a clone size, as once, few, many or a class for expanded clones.

d_call,v_call,j_call,clone_size,cdr3_nt,cdr3_aa
-,TRBV5-8,TRBJ2-7,-,TGTGCCAGCACCGCGACCCGGGACGGATTCTTGGAGCAGTACTTC,CASTATRDGFLEQYF
TRBD2,TRBV9,TRBJ2-2,-,TGTGCCAGCAGCGTTCGACTAGCGGGAGTTACCGGGGAGCTGTTTTTT,CASSVRLAGVTGELFF
TRBD1,TRBV5-1,TRBJ2-7,-,TGCGCCAGCAGCACTGGGACAGGGGGCGGGTACGAGCAGTACTTC,CASSTGTGGGYEQYF
-,TRBV4-1,TRBJ1-4,-,TGCGCCAGCAGCCAAGATGGGGGAAATAATGAAAAACTGTTTTTT,CASSQDGGNNEKLFF
-,TRBV5-1,TRBJ1-2,-,TGCGCCAGCAGTCTTGACGGACAGATTGCGGGATATGGCTACACCTTC,CASSLDGQIAGYGYTF
-,TRBV28,TRBJ1-1,-,TGTGCCAGCAGTCCCCTCGGGGGGCTGACTGAAGCTTTCTTT,CASSPLGGLTEAFF
TRBD2,TRBV6-2/TRBV6-3,TRBJ2-3,-,TGTGCCAGCAGTTTTCCGGGACTAGCGGTCACAGATACGCAGTATTTT,CASSFPGLAVTDTQYF
-,TRBV7-2,TRBJ2-7,-,TGTGCCAGCAGCCCCCGACCAGGGGCCTACGAGCAGTACTTC,CASSPRPGAYEQYF
-,TRBV2,TRBJ2-3,-,TGTGCCAGCACGGGACTGAGGTCCACAGATACGCAGTATTTT,CASTGLRSTDTQYF
-,TRBV29-1,TRBJ1-1,-,TGCAGCGTTGAAGATCCCCGGGGGGCCTCGAACACTGAAGCTTTCTTT,CSVEDPRGASNTEAFF
TRBD1,TRBV2,TRBJ2-3,-,TGTGCCGGCGCCACGGGACAGGGCCCACGGGGGATGCAGTATTTT,CAGATGQGPRGMQYF
-,TRBV9,TRBJ2-2,-,TGTGCCAGCAGCGGTTTCACCACCGGGGAGCTGTTTTTT,CASSGFTTGELFF
TRBD1,TRBV28,TRBJ2-7,-,TGTGCCAGCAGTCCTAGACAGGGCAAGTACTTC,CASSPRQGKYF
-,TRBV11-3,TRBJ2-5,-,TGTGCCAGCAGCGAACAGGTCCGAATTTACTTC,CASSEQVRIYF
-,TRBV27,TRBJ2-7,-,TGTGCCAGCAGCGTCCCATCAGGAGAGTTCTACGAGCAGTACTTC,CASSVPSGEFYEQYF
-,TRBV19,TRBJ1-5,once,TGTGCCAGTAGTATGGGAGTAGGGCCCCAGCATTTT,CASSMGVGPQHF
-,TRBV7-8,TRBJ2-5,-,TGTGCCAGCCTACAAAACAGGGATCAAGAGACCCAGTACTTC,CASLQNRDQETQYF
TRBD2,TRBV2,TRBJ2-7,-,TGTGCCAGCAGGCCCCCTACGGGACTAGCGGGAGGATTGGAGCAGTACTTC,CASRPPTGLAGGLEQYF
-,TRBV9,TRBJ2-1,-,TGTGCCAGCAGCTTCCGGGCCCCGGGGGTTGAGCAGTTCTTC,CASSFRAPGVEQFF
TRBD1,TRBV7-6,TRBJ1-1,-,TGTGCCAGCAGCTATACCAGGGGGGGAACTGAAGCTTTCTTT,CASSYTRGGTEAFF
TRBD1,TRBV7-9,TRBJ1-4,-,TGTGCCAGCAGCTTCGGACAGGGGGCAGCTGCAACTAATGAAAAACTGTTTTTT,CASSFGQGAAATNEKLFF
TRBD2,TRBV9,TRBJ2-2,-,TGTGCCAGCAGCGTAGGGCTAGCGGGAGGCCTGCGTAGCCGGGAGCTGTTTTTT,CASSVGLAGGLRSRELFF
TRBD1,TRBV7-6,TRBJ1-6,-,TGTGCCAGCAGCCCGCCCCGACAGGGTCATAATTCACCCCTCCACTTT,CASSPPRQGHNSPLHF
-,TRBV3-1/TRBV3-2,TRBJ2-3,-,TGTGCCAGCAGCCAAGATAGAGGCGTCCGGGATACGCAGTATTTT,CASSQDRGVRDTQYF
TRBD2,TRBV5-1,TRBJ2-7,-,TGCGCCAGCAGCCCGGGAGGGGTCTACGAGCAGTACTTC,CASSPGGVYEQYF
TRBD2,TRBV2,TRBJ2-3,-,TGTGCCAGGGAGGGGACTAGCGGCGCCACAGATACGCAGTATTTT,CAREGTSGATDTQYF
-,TRBV19,TRBJ1-5,-,TGTGCCAGTAGTATTGGAAGGGGCCTTGGCAATCAGCCCCAGCATTTT,CASSIGRGLGNQPQHF